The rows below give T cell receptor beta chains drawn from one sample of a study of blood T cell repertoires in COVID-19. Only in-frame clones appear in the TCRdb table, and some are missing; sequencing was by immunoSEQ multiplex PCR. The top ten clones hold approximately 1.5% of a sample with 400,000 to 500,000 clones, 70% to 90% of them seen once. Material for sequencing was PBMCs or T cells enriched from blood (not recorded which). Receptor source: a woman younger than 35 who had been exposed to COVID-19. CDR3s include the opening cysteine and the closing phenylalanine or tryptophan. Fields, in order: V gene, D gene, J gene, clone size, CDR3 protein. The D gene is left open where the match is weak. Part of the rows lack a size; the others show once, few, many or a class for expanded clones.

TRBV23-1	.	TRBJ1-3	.	CASGSGAGNTIYF
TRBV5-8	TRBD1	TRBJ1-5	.	CASSLGDRTYSNQPQHF
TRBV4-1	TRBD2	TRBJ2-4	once	CASSQGGTTIQYF
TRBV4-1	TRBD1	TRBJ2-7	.	CASSQDDRGSYEQYF
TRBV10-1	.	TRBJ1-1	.	CARNSGGTEAFF
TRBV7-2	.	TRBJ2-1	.	CASSLDGSSYNEQFF
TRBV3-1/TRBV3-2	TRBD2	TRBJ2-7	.	CASSPSGTIREQYF
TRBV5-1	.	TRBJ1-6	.	CASSSSQGGNSPLHF
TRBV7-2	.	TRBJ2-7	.	CASSPSPPAYEQYF
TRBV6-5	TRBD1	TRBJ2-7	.	CASSNSRGRTYEQYF
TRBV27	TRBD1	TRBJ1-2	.	CASSAGGAYGYTF
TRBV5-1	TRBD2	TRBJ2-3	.	CASSLAGREGTDTQYF
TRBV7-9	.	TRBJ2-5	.	CASSLSLGRETQYF
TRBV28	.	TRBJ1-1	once	CASSGQLNTEAFF
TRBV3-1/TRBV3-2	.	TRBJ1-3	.	CASSATAGNTIYF
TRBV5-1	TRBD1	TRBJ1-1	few	CASIGGLNTEAFF
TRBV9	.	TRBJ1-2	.	CASTSRQDYGYTF
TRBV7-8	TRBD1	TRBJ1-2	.	CASSFGQGRYGYTF
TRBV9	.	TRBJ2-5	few	CASSRGGSAETQYF
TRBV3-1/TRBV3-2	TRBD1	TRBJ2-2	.	CASRPELGQGALTGELFF
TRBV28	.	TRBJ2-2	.	CASSLTTGLTGELFF
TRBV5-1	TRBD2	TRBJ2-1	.	CASSLRGSAGEQFF
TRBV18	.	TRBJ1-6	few	CASSPAGDYNSPLHF
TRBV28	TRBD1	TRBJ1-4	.	CASRPGDRGGEKLFF
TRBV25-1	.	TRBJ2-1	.	CASSEYAGLREQFF
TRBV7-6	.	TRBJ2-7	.	CASSLVGASRDEQYF
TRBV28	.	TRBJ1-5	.	CASSLWAGNLPQHF
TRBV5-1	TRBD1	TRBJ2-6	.	CASSRGTGGPGANVLTF
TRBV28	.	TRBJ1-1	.	CASSLYRENTEAFF
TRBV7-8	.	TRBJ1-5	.	CASSLDPYGVQPQHF